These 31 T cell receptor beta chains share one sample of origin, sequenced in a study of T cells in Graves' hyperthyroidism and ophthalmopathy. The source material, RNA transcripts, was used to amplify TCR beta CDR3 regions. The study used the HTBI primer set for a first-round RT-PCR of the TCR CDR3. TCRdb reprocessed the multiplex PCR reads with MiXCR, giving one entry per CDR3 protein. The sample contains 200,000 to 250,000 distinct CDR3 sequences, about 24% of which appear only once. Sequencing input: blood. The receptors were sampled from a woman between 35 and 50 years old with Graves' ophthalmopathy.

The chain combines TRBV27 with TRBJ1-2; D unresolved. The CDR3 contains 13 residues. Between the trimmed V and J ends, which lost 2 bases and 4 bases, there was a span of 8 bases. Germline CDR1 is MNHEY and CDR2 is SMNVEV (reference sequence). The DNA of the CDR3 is TGTGCCAGCAGTTTAGTGGGCTTCTATGGCTACACCTTC. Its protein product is CASSLVGFYGYTF.

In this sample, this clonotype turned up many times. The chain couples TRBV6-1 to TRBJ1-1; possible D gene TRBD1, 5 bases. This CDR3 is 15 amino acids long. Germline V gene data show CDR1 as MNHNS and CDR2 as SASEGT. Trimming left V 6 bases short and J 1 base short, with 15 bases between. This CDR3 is CASRELGESNTEAFF. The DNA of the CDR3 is TGTGCCAGCAGGGAATTGGGGGAGTCGAACACTGAAGCTTTCTTT.

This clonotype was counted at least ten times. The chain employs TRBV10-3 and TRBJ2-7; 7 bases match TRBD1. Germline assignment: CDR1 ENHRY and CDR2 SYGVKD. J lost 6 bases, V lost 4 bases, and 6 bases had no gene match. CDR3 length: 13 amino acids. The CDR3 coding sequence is TGTGCCATCAGTGGCCTTAACAGGGGCGAGCAGTACTTC. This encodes CAISGLNRGEQYF.

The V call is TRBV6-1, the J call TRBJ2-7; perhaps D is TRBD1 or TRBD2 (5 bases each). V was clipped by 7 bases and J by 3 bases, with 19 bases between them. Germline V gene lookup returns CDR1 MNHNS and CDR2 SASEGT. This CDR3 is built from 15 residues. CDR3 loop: CASKLHPGQGYEQYF. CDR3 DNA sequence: TGTGCCAGCAAATTACACCCGGGGCAGGGCTACGAGCAGTACTTC.

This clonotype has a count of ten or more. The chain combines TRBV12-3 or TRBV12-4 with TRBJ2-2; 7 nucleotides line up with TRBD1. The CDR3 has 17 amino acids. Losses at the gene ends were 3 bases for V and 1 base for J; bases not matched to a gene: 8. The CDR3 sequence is CASSFGPAGGNTGELFF. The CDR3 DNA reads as TGTGCCAGCAGTTTTGGGCCAGCAGGGGGGAACACCGGGGAGCTGTTTTTT.

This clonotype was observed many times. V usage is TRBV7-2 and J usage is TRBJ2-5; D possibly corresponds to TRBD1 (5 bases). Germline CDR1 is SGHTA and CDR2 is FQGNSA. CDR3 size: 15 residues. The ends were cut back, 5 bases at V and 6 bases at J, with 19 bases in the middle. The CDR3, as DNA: TGTGCCAGCAGCGCCGAAGCACAGGCGGTTAAGACCCAGTACTTC. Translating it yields CASSAEAQAVKTQYF.

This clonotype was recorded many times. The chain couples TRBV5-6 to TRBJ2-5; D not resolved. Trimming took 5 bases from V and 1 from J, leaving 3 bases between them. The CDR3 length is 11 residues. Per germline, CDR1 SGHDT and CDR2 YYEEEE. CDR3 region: CASRGQETQYF. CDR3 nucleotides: TGTGCCAGCAGGGGCCAAGAGACCCAGTACTTC.

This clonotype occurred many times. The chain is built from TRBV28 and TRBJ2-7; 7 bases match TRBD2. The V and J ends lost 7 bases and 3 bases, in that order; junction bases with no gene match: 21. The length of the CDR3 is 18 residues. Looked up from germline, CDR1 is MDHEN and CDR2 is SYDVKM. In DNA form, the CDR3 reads TGTGCCAGCATCTTGGGAGGGTGGGGATGGATGAGGATCTACGAGCAGTACTTC. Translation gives CASILGGWGWMRIYEQYF.

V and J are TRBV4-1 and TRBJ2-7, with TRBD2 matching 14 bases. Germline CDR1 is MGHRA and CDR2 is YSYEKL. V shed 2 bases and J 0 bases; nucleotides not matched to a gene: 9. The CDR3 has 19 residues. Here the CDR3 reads CASSQPPGLAGESSYEQYF. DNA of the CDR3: TGCGCCAGCAGCCAACCCCCGGGACTAGCGGGAGAGAGCTCCTACGAGCAGTACTTC.

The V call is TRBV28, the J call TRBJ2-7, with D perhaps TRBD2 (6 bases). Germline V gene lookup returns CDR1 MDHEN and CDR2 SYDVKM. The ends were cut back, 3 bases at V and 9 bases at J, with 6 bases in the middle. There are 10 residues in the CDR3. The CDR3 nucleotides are TGTGCCAGCAGTTTGGGAGGGCAGTACTTC. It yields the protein CASSLGGQYF.

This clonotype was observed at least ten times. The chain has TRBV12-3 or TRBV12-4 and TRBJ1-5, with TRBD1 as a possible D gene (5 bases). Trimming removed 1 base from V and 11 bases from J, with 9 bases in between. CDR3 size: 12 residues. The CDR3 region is CASSLEIQAQHF. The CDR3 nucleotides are TGTGCCAGCAGTTTAGAAATACAGGCCCAGCATTTT.

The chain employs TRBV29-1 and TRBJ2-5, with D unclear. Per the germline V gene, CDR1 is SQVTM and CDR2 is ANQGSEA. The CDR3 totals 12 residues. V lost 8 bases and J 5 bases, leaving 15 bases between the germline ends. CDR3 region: CSFLGIVETQYF. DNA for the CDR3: TGCAGCTTCCTAGGGATTGTCGAGACCCAGTACTTC.

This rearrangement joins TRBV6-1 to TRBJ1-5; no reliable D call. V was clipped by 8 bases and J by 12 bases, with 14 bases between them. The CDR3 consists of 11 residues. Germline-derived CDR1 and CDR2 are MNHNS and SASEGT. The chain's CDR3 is CASPEGLGQHF. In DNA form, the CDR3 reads TGTGCCAGCCCTGAAGGGTTGGGCCAGCATTTT.

In DNA, the CDR3 is TGTGCCAGTAGCCTAAATGGGGGACAAGAGACCCAGTACTTC. Translating it yields CASSLNGGQETQYF. The V call is TRBV7-2, the J call TRBJ2-5, with D possibly being TRBD1 or TRBD2 (5 bases each). V gave up 9 bases and J gave up 2 bases, with 16 bases separating them. Germline V gives CDR1 SGHTA, CDR2 FQGNSA. The CDR3 is 14 amino acids.

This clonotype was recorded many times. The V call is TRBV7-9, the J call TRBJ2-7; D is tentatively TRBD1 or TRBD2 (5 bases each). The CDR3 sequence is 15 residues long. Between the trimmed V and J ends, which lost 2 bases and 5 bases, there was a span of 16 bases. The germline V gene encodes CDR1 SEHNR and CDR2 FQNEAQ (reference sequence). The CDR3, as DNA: TGTGCCAGCAGCTTAACTAGGGGAACCGTCGACGAGCAGTACTTC. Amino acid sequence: CASSLTRGTVDEQYF.

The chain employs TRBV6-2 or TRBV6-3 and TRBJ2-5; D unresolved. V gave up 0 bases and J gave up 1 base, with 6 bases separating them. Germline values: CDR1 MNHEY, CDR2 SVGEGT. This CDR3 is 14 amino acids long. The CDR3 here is CASSYSIVQETQYF. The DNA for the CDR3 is TGTGCCAGCAGTTACTCGATCGTCCAAGAGACCCAGTACTTC.

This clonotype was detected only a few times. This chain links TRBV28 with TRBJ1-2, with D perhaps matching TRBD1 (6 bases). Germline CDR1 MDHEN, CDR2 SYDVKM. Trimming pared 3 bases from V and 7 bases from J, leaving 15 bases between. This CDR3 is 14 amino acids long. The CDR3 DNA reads TGTGCCAGCAGTTTCACGCAACAGGGTATTGGCTACACCTTC. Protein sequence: CASSFTQQGIGYTF.

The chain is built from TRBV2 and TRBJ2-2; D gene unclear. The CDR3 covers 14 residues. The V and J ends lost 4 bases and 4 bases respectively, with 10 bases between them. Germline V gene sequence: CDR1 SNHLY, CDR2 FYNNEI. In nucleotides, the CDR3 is TGTGCCAGCAGTGTTCCAGGTTCCACCGGGGAGCTGTTTTTT. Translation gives CASSVPGSTGELFF.

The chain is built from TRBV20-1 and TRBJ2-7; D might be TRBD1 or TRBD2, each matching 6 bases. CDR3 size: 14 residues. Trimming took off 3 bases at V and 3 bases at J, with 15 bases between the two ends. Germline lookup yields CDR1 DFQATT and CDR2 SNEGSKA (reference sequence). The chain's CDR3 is CSASRGTLRYEQYF. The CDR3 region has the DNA TGCAGTGCTAGTCGCGGGACACTACGCTACGAGCAGTACTTC.

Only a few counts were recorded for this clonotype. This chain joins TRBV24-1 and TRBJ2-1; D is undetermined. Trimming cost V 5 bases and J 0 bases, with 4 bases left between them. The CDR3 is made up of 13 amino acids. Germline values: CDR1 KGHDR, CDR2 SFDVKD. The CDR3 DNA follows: TGTGCCACCAGTGCCAGCTCCTACAATGAGCAGTTCTTC. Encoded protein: CATSASSYNEQFF.

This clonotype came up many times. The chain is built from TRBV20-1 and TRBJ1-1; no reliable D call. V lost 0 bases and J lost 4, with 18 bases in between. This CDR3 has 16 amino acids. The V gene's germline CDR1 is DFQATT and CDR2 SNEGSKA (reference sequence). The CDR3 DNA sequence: TGCAGTGCTAGAGATCGCCGCCGAGGAAGGAGCACTGAAGCTTTCTTT. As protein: CSARDRRRGRSTEAFF.

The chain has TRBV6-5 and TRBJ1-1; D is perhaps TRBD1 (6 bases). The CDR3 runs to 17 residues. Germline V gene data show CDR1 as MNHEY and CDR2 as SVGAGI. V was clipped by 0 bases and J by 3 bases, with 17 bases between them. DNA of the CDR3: TGTGCCAGCAGTTACTCGTCAACAGGGAATGCGTACACTGAAGCTTTCTTT. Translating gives CASSYSSTGNAYTEAFF.

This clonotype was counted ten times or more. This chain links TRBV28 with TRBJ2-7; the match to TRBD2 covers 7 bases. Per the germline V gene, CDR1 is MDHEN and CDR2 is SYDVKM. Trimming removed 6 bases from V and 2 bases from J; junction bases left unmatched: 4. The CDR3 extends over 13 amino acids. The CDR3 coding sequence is TGTGCCAGCAGAACAGCGGGACCCTACGAGCAGTACTTC. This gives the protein CASRTAGPYEQYF.

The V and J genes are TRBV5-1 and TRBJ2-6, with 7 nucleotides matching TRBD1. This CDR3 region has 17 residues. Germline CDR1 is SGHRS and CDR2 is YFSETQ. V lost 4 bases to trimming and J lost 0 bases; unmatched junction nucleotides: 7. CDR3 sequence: CASSLTTGSSGANVLTF. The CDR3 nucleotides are TGCGCCAGCAGCCTAACGACAGGGAGCTCTGGGGCCAACGTCCTGACTTTC.

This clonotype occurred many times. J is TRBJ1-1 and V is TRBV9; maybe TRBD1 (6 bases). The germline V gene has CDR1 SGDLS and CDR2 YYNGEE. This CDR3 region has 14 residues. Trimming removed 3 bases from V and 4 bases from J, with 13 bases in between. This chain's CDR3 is CASSETQGGTEAFF. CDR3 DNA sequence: TGTGCCAGCAGCGAAACACAGGGAGGCACTGAAGCTTTCTTT.

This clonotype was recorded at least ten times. The CDR3 loop reads CASVALGGTDTQYF. CDR3 DNA sequence: TGTGCCAGCGTGGCCCTAGGGGGCACAGATACGCAGTATTTT. The V gene is TRBV2, the J gene TRBJ2-3; TRBD1 might be the D (5 bases). The length of the CDR3 is 14 residues. V was cut by 8 bases and J by 1 base, with 13 bases left in between. Germline assignment: CDR1 SNHLY and CDR2 FYNNEI. Filled out from reference TRBV2 and TRBJ2-3, the complete variable domain reads EPEVTQTPSHQVTQMGQEVILRCVPISNHLYFYWYRQILGQKVEFLVSFYNNEISEKSEIFDDQFSVERPDGSNFTLKIRSTKLEDSAMYFCASVALGGTDTQYFGPGTRLTVL.

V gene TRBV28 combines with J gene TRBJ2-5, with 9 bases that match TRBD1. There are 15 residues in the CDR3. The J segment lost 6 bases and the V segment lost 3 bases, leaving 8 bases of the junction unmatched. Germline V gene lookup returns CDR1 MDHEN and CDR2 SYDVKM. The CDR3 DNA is TGTGCCAGCAGTTTGGTGACCGGGACAGGGAAGACCCAGTACTTC. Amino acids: CASSLVTGTGKTQYF.

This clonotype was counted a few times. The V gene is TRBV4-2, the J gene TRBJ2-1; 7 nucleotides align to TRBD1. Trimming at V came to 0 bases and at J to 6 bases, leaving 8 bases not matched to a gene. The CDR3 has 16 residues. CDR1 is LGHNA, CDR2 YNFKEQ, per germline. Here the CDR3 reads CASSQDRKGAGNEQFF. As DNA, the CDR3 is TGTGCCAGCAGCCAAGATAGAAAGGGGGCGGGCAATGAGCAGTTCTTC.

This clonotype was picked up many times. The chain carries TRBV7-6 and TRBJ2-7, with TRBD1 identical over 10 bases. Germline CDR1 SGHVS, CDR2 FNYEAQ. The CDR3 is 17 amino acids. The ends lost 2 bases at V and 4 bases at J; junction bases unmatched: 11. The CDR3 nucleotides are TGTGCCAGCAGCTTAAGACCGGGACAGGGGATGTTTTACGAGCAGTACTTC. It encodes CASSLRPGQGMFYEQYF. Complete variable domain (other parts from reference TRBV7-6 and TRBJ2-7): GAGVSQSPRYKVTKRGQDVALRCDPISGHVSLYWYRQALGQGPEFLTYFNYEAQQDKSGLPNDRFSAERPEGSISTLTIQRTEQRDSAMYRCASSLRPGQGMFYEQYFGPGTRLTVT.

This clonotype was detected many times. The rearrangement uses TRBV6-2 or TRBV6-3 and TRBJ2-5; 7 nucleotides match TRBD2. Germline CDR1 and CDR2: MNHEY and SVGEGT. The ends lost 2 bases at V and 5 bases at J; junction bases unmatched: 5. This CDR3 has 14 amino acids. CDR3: CASSYVWGGETQYF. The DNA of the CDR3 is TGTGCCAGCAGTTACGTTTGGGGGGGGGAGACCCAGTACTTC.

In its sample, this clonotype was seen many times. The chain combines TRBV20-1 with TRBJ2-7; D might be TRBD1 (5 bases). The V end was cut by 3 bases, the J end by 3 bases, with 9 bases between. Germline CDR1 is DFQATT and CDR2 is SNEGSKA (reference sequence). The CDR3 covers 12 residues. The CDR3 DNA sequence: TGCAGTGCTAGGAGACAGTACTACGAGCAGTACTTC. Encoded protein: CSARRQYYEQYF.